One TCR beta chain is described in this entry. The data were obtained in a study of blood T cell repertoires in COVID-19. Study as a whole: There were acute and convalescent COVID-19 samples, and they came from the United States, Italy and Spain.

Generated by immunoSEQ multiplex PCR, the TCRdb table keeps only in-frame clones and is missing some. Of 95,000 to 150,000 clones in the sample, more than 65% were seen once. The CDR3 totals 16 residues. V lost 2 bases and J lost 7, with 21 bases in between. CDR1 and CDR2 (germline): LNHDA, SQIVND (reference sequence). The TCR originated in a human donor in a cohort sampled during active COVID-19. The chain has TRBV19 and TRBJ2-7; the D gene is possibly TRBD2 (5 bases). The sample comprised peripheral blood. DNA of the CDR3: TGTGCCAGTAGTATAACTTGGACTTCCCGAGTGGGGGAGCAGTACTTC. The encoded protein is CASSITWTSRVGEQYF.